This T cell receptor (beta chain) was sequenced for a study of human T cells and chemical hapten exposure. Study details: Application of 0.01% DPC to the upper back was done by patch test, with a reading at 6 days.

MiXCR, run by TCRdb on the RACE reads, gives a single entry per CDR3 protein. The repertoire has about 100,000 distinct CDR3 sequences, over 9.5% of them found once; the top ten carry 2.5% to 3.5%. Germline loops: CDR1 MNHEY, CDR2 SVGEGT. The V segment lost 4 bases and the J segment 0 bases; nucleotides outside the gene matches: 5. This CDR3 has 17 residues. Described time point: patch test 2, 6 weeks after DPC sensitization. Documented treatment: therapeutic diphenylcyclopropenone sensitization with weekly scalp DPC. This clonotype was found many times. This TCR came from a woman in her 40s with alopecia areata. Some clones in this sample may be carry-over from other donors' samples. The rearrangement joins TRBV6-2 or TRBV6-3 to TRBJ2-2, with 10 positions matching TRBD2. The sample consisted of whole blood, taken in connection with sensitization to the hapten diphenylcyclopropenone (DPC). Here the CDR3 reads CASSLKGLAANTGELFF. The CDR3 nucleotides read TGTGCCAGCAGTTTAAAAGGACTAGCGGCGAACACCGGGGAGCTGTTTTTT.